This T cell receptor beta chain derives from a study of OX40 agonist ivuxolimab in advanced cancers. Turning to the study itself: The patients received ivuxolimab by intravenous route every 2 weeks at 0.01 to 10 mg/kg. Those treated in dose escalation had hepatocellular carcinoma, melanoma, renal cell cancer or head and neck cancer.

This table comes from immunoSEQ multiplex PCR, and its TCRdb copy is limited to in-frame clones, with some not included. In the table there are more than 35,000 clones, 65% to 85% of which are singletons. Patients with a history of autoimmune disease or on systemic immunosuppression were excluded. V trimming: 3 bases; J trimming: 3 bases; junction bases outside the gene matches: 11. CDR1 SGHTA and CDR2 FQGNSA come from the germline V gene. The CDR3 totals 16 residues. The sample consisted of CD4+ or CD8+ T cells sorted from blood, taken in a trial of the OX40 agonist ivuxolimab. This chain links TRBV7-2 with TRBJ2-7; TRBD2 matches at 7 bases. The sequence derives from an adult with an advanced solid tumor such as melanoma, head and neck, liver or kidney cancer. The CDR3 region has the DNA TGTGCCAGCAGCTTCCCCCTAGGTGGACTAGACTACGAGCAGTACTTC. This translates into CASSFPLGGLDYEQYF.